The TCR beta chain under discussion was sequenced for a study of Ad26.COV2.S vaccination and SARS-CoV-2 variants. The CDR3 covers 13 residues. Germline CDR1 is SGHKS and CDR2 is YYEKEE (reference sequence). The V end was cut by 4 bases, the J end by 7 bases, with 12 bases between. Stated treatment: 15 to 20 received Ad26.COV2.S at low or high dose, single or two shots; several received placebo; per-sample allocation not given. Samples were taken on day 63 after the first vaccine or placebo injection. Sequenced by immunoSEQ multiplex PCR; TCRdb stores in-frame clones only, minus some. The sample shows about 350,000 clones, approximately 90% of them seen only once.

Material: peripheral blood, obtained in a trial of Ad26.COV2.S vaccine versus placebo. This clonotype originated in a person aged 18-60 years who received the Ad26.COV2.S COVID-19 vaccine or a placebo. The chain combines TRBV5-5 with TRBJ1-5, with D possibly matching TRBD1 (5 bases). This chain's CDR3 is CASSHRRDQPQHF. DNA of the CDR3: TGTGCCAGCAGCCACCGCAGGGACCAGCCCCAGCATTTT.